The 26 T cell receptor beta chains presented below share a single source sample, sequenced in a study of T cells after posttransplantation cyclophosphamide. Here immunoSEQ multiplex PCR was the method, and the copy in TCRdb shows in-frame clones only, minus some. The sample has 17,000 or so clones, 85% seen once. Methotrexate plus calcineurin inhibitor accompanied controls' myeloablative marrow transplants; sampling was 1 year later. The sequenced sample was PBMCs, obtained after allogeneic stem cell transplant with calcineurin inhibitor and methotrexate. These receptors all come from a female patient in her late teens or twenties who received an allogeneic stem cell transplant from an unrelated donor, was CMV-positive, and had acute and chronic GVHD. The graft donor may be the source of some T cells.

The V gene is TRBV6-1, the J gene TRBJ1-1, with TRBD1 as a possible D gene (5 bases). CDR3 size: 13 residues. In germline, CDR1 is MNHNS, CDR2 SASEGT. Trimming shortened V by 5 bases and J by 3 bases, and 10 bases separated the two germline ends. The CDR3 region has the DNA TGTGCCAGCAGTCGGTCAGGGTACACTGAAGCTTTCTTT. It is translated as CASSRSGYTEAFF.

CDR3 loop: CASSFRDSYEQYF. As DNA, the CDR3 is TGTGCCAGCAGTTTCCGGGACAGCTACGAGCAGTACTTC. The chain is built from TRBV27 and TRBJ2-7; 7 nucleotides align to TRBD1. V shed 3 bases and J 3 bases; nucleotides not matched to a gene: 2. The CDR3 is 13 residues long. Germline lookup yields CDR1 MNHEY and CDR2 SMNVEV (reference sequence).

This sequence joins TRBV5-4 and TRBJ2-5; 14 bases line up with TRBD2. CDR1 SGHNT and CDR2 YYREEE come from the germline V gene (reference sequence). V gave up 4 bases and J gave up 5 bases; unmatched junction bases: 7. The CDR3 consists of 16 residues. DNA of the CDR3: TGTGCCAGCAGCCCTGGACTAGCGGGAGGAATGGAGACCCAGTACTTC. Residues: CASSPGLAGGMETQYF.

The rearrangement uses TRBV5-1 and TRBJ2-1; 12 bases line up with TRBD2. Trimming cost V 4 bases and J 5 bases; bases outside gene matches: 7. Germline V gene sequence: CDR1 SGHRS, CDR2 YFSETQ. The length of the CDR3 is 16 residues. The CDR3 DNA sequence: TGCGCCAGCAGCAGATGGACTAGCGGGGCCCACAATGAGCAGTTCTTC. The encoded protein is CASSRWTSGAHNEQFF.

This clone was picked up one time. The chain uses TRBV6-1 and TRBJ2-3, with TRBD1 matching 7 bases. CDR1 and CDR2 (germline): MNHNS, SASEGT. The CDR3 contains 14 residues. V was pared by 6 bases and J by 2 bases, with 5 bases of the junction left unmatched. The CDR3 DNA follows: TGTGCCAGCAGCGAACAGGGGTTCACAGATACGCAGTATTTT. It specifies CASSEQGFTDTQYF.

The rearrangement links TRBV27 to TRBJ2-3, with TRBD1 matching over 9 bases. This CDR3 has 16 residues. Per the germline V gene, CDR1 is MNHEY and CDR2 is SMNVEV (reference sequence). After removal of 7 bases from V and 5 bases from J, the junction contained 13 bases not matched to a gene. Here the CDR3 DNA reads TGTGCCAGCATGTGGGCGGGGGACAGGGAGGGAGATACGCAGTATTTT. Translating gives CASMWAGDREGDTQYF.

The chain uses TRBV27 and TRBJ2-7; 10 bases agree with TRBD1. J was trimmed by 5 bases and V by 5 bases; bases with no gene match: 18. Looked up from germline, CDR1 is MNHEY and CDR2 is SMNVEV (reference sequence). The CDR3 consists of 18 residues. As DNA, the CDR3 is TGTGCCAGCAGTCTTACGGGGCCCGGACAGGGGGTTGGGAACGAGCAGTACTTC. Translated: CASSLTGPGQGVGNEQYF.

The chain carries TRBV6-1 and TRBJ1-2; D gene uncertain. In germline, CDR1 is MNHNS, CDR2 SASEGT. The CDR3 is made up of 14 amino acids. V shed 6 bases and J shed 8 bases, with 19 bases lying between them. The CDR3 DNA reads TGTGCCAGCAGAGAACTCGGGGTCTCTTACGGCTACACCTTC. Translating gives CASRELGVSYGYTF.

The V call is TRBV6-1, the J call TRBJ2-2; TRBD2 agrees at 15 bases. Trimming took 1 base from V and 7 from J; bases not matched to a gene: 4. CDR3 length: 17 amino acids. Germline CDR1 reads MNHNS; CDR2 reads SASEGT. The DNA of the CDR3 is TGTGCCAGCAGTGAAGGGACTAGCGGGAGGGCCGGCGGGGAGCTGTTTTTT. It encodes CASSEGTSGRAGGELFF.

The V and J genes are TRBV6-1 and TRBJ1-3; D is unclear. The CDR3 covers 15 residues. Germline V gene data show CDR1 as MNHNS and CDR2 as SASEGT. V gave up 10 bases and J gave up 0 bases, with 16 bases separating them. CDR3: CATTLGPNSGNTIYF. CDR3 sequence (DNA): TGTGCCACCACCCTTGGGCCAAACTCTGGAAACACCATATATTTT.

The chain combines TRBV7-2 with TRBJ1-5; a possible D gene is TRBD1 (5 bases). Germline V CDR1 and CDR2: SGHTA, FQGNSA. This CDR3 has 15 residues. V was clipped by 1 base and J by 2 bases, with 9 bases between them. CDR3 nucleotide sequence: TGTGCCAGCAGCTTAGGGAGGGGAGGCAATCAGCCCCAGCATTTT. Translation: CASSLGRGGNQPQHF.

This chain joins TRBV19 and TRBJ2-1; 11 nucleotides match TRBD2. The CDR3 runs to 15 residues. Germline lookup yields CDR1 LNHDA and CDR2 SQIVND (reference sequence). Trimming cost V 3 bases and J 5 bases; bases outside gene matches: 3. The CDR3 sequence is CASSITSGGNNEQFF. In DNA, the CDR3 is TGTGCCAGTAGTATTACTAGCGGGGGTAACAATGAGCAGTTCTTC. The entire variable domain, with the rest obtained from reference TRBV19 and TRBJ2-1, is as follows: DGGITQSPKYLFRKEGQNVTLSCEQNLNHDAMYWYRQDPGQGLRLIYYSQIVNDFQKGDIAEGYSVSREKKESFPLTVTSAQKNPTAFYLCASSITSGGNNEQFFGPGTRLTVL.

The gene calls are TRBV7-9 and TRBJ2-2, with D possibly being TRBD2 (7 bases). Trimming cost V 3 bases and J 4 bases, with 12 bases left between them. The CDR3 loop spans 15 amino acids. Germline V CDR1 and CDR2: SEHNR, FQNEAQ (reference sequence). CDR3 DNA sequence: TGTGCCAGCAGCTTCAGGGGAGGGGTCACCGGGGAGCTGTTTTTT. Translated, it gives CASSFRGGVTGELFF.

The chain joins TRBV11-2 to TRBJ2-7; maybe TRBD2 (6 bases). In germline, CDR1 is SGHAT, CDR2 FQNNGV. The CDR3 sequence is 15 residues long. V gave up 5 bases and J gave up 6 bases, with 20 bases separating them. The CDR3 coding sequence is TGTGCCAGCAGCCCCCGACTAGACCCGGGATTCGAGCAGTACTTC. Translating it yields CASSPRLDPGFEQYF.

The J gene is TRBJ2-1, the V gene TRBV7-2, with 9 bases matching TRBD2. The trim removed 0 bases at V and 5 bases at J, leaving 2 bases unmatched. This CDR3 is 15 amino acids long. Germline CDR1 is SGHTA and CDR2 is FQGNSA. CDR3 bases: TGTGCCAGCAGCTTAGCTAGCGGGGGTAACAATGAGCAGTTCTTC. Its translation: CASSLASGGNNEQFF.

V gene TRBV5-1 combines with J gene TRBJ1-4, with D maybe TRBD1 (5 bases). This CDR3 region has 16 residues. V dropped 1 base and J dropped 1 base, with 11 bases sitting between them. Germline CDR1 reads SGHRS; CDR2 reads YFSETQ. CDR3 residues: CASSLRTGGTNEKLFF. CDR3 in DNA: TGCGCCAGCAGCTTGCGGACGGGGGGAACTAATGAAAAACTGTTTTTT.

The gene calls are TRBV6-1 and TRBJ1-1; D gene ambiguous. This CDR3 contains 13 residues. CDR1 and CDR2 from the germline V gene are MNHNS and SASEGT. V dropped 2 bases and J dropped 11 bases, with 15 bases sitting between them. The CDR3 loop reads CASSETRGPRAFF. The CDR3 nucleotides are TGTGCCAGCAGTGAAACGCGGGGTCCCAGGGCTTTCTTT.

The V and J genes are TRBV27 and TRBJ2-7, with D maybe TRBD2 (5 bases). CDR3 length: 12 residues. Trimming removed 2 bases from V and 6 bases from J, with 8 bases in between. The V gene's germline CDR1 is MNHEY and CDR2 SMNVEV (reference sequence). DNA of the CDR3: TGTGCCAGCAGTTTAAGGAGCGGCGAGCAGTACTTC. Protein product: CASSLRSGEQYF.

The chain employs TRBV9 and TRBJ1-3; TRBD1 aligns across 8 bases. The V and J ends lost 3 bases and 1 base, in that order; junction bases with no gene match: 3. Germline CDR1 is SGDLS and CDR2 is YYNGEE. The CDR3 totals 15 residues. As DNA, the CDR3 is TGTGCCAGCAGCGAAGGGACAGGATCTGGAAACACCATATATTTT. Its translation: CASSEGTGSGNTIYF.

The chain joins TRBV19 to TRBJ1-3, with 8 bases lining up with TRBD1. The CDR3 sequence is 17 residues long. The germline V gene has CDR1 LNHDA and CDR2 SQIVND (reference sequence). J was trimmed by 4 bases and V by 5 bases; bases with no gene match: 13. The CDR3 loop is CASSPPFGQGAGNTIYF. The CDR3 DNA is TGTGCCAGTAGTCCGCCCTTCGGACAGGGCGCCGGAAACACCATATATTTT.

The chain employs TRBV30 and TRBJ2-2, with D possibly TRBD2 on 6 matching bases. CDR3 length: 13 residues. The germline CDR1 and CDR2 sequences are GTSNPN and SVGIG (reference sequence). The V gene lost 3 bases and the J gene lost 5 bases, with 10 bases spanning the gap. The CDR3 bases are TGTGCCTGGAGGGCTAGCGCAACCGGGGAGCTGTTTTTT. Translation gives CAWRASATGELFF.

The chain combines TRBV28 with TRBJ2-3; TRBD2 aligns across 8 bases. Germline CDR1 is MDHEN and CDR2 is SYDVKM. J lost 4 bases, V lost 4 bases, and 10 bases had no gene match. The CDR3 contains 16 residues. The CDR3 DNA reads as TGTGCCAGCAGTTCGTTTAGACTAGCGAGGGCAGATACGCAGTATTTT. This encodes CASSSFRLARADTQYF. The complete variable domain, with remaining parts taken from reference TRBV28 and TRBJ2-3, reads DVKVTQSSRYLVKRTGEKVFLECVQDMDHENMFWYRQDPGLGLRLIYFSYDVKMKEKGDIPEGYSVSREKKERFSLILESASTNQTSMYLCASSSFRLARADTQYFGPGTRLTVL.

This rearrangement joins TRBV6-1 to TRBJ2-1; 9 bases are a match to TRBD1. The CDR3 totals 15 residues. The germline V gene has CDR1 MNHNS and CDR2 SASEGT. The J segment lost 2 bases and the V segment lost 6 bases, leaving 5 bases of the junction unmatched. CDR3 sequence reads: CASRETGGPYNEQFF. In DNA, the CDR3 is TGTGCCAGCAGAGAAACAGGGGGCCCCTACAATGAGCAGTTCTTC.

This clone occurred a few times. The chain recombines TRBV4-1 with TRBJ1-1; no clear D. Trimming stripped 4 bases from V and 3 bases from J, with 9 bases between. The CDR3 runs 13 residues. The germline V gene has CDR1 MGHRA and CDR2 YSYEKL. The CDR3 DNA reads as TGCGCCAGCAGCCGATCCGGAGACACTGAAGCTTTCTTT. This sequence encodes CASSRSGDTEAFF.

This rearrangement joins TRBV11-2 to TRBJ2-1; D gene ambiguous. Germline-derived CDR1 and CDR2 are SGHAT and FQNNGV. The ends were cut back, 5 bases at V and 5 bases at J, with 4 bases in the middle. The CDR3 spans 11 residues. Here the CDR3 reads CASSHNNEQFF. The CDR3 region has the DNA TGTGCCAGCAGCCACAACAATGAGCAGTTCTTC.

The CDR3 DNA reads as TGTGCCATCAGTGAACGGGACAGGGGGGTAGATACGCAGTATTTT. It translates to CAISERDRGVDTQYF. The chain combines TRBV10-3 with TRBJ2-3; the match to TRBD1 covers 11 bases. Germline CDR1 reads ENHRY; CDR2 reads SYGVKD. This CDR3 spans 15 amino acids. V trimming: 3 bases; J trimming: 5 bases; junction bases outside the gene matches: 4.